The 18 T cell receptor beta chains listed next were all sequenced from one sample in a study of T-cell reconstitution after alpha-beta-depleted transplantation in children. Unique molecular identifiers featured in how the TCRbeta library was prepared. TCRdb re-analysed the PCR reads in MiXCR, keeping a single row per CDR3 protein. The sample has 500,000 to 750,000 distinct CDR3 sequences, roughly 13% seen once. The starting material was PBMCs, mostly from graft donor cells, obtained 360 days after TCRalphabeta/CD19-depleted stem cell transplant. These receptor sequences come from a male patient aged 10 to 17 who had a stem cell transplant for acute myeloid leukemia, so the T cells may come from the graft donor.

The chain has TRBV7-8 and TRBJ2-5; either TRBD1 or TRBD2 may fit D (6 bases each). Germline loops: CDR1 SGHVS, CDR2 FQNEAQ. Trimming removed 5 bases at V and 5 bases at J, with 21 bases between. The CDR3 totals 16 residues. DNA for the CDR3: TGTGCCAGCAGCCGGGACATGCTAGGAGGGGGGGAGACCCAGTACTTC. Amino acids: CASSRDMLGGGETQYF.

The genes are TRBV5-1 and TRBJ1-3; D ambiguous. V was clipped by 4 bases and J by 0 bases, with 11 bases between them. The CDR3 extends over 15 amino acids. Germline V CDR1 and CDR2: SGHRS, YFSETQ. For the CDR3, the DNA is TGCGCCAGCAGCCCAGAGGGAATCTCTGGAAACACCATATATTTT. As protein: CASSPEGISGNTIYF.

This clonotype was seen only a few times. This sequence joins TRBV20-1 and TRBJ2-3; 13 positions agree with TRBD2. Germline V gene sequence: CDR1 DFQATT, CDR2 SNEGSKA (reference sequence). The CDR3 runs to 15 residues. The V and J ends lost 6 bases and 4 bases, in that order; junction bases with no gene match: 7. This CDR3 is CSADPGLAGPDTQYF. For the CDR3, the DNA is TGCAGTGCCGACCCGGGACTAGCGGGACCAGATACGCAGTATTTT.

This clonotype was observed a few times. The CDR3 DNA is TGCAGCGTTGCGACAGAGCCGAGCTCCTACGAGCAGTACTTC. Translated, it gives CSVATEPSSYEQYF. The rearrangement uses TRBV29-1 and TRBJ2-7, with D tentatively TRBD1 (5 bases). The length of the CDR3 is 14 residues. Trimming left V 4 bases short and J 0 bases short, with 13 bases between. In germline, CDR1 is SQVTM, CDR2 ANQGSEA.

This clonotype was seen repeatedly, ten times or more. The chain employs TRBV7-2 and TRBJ2-1, with 8 positions matching TRBD2. V shed 6 bases, J shed 2 bases, and the junction held 15 bases outside the gene matches. This CDR3 has 18 residues. Looked up from germline, CDR1 is SGHTA and CDR2 is FQGNSA. The CDR3: CASSSRGLGRETYNEQFF. CDR3 nucleotide sequence: TGTGCCAGCAGTTCCCGGGGACTAGGCCGGGAAACCTACAATGAGCAGTTCTTC.

This clonotype was detected only a few times. The chain recombines TRBV29-1 with TRBJ2-5; weak D call: TRBD1 (6 bases). Germline CDR1 and CDR2: SQVTM and ANQGSEA. This CDR3 is built from 14 residues. V gave up 6 bases and J gave up 2 bases, with 16 bases separating them. The CDR3 DNA follows: TGCAGCGTCGCGGACAGCCCTTTGCAAGAGACCCAGTACTTC. Amino acids: CSVADSPLQETQYF.

This clonotype was recorded many times. The chain is built from TRBV5-6 and TRBJ2-3; 7 bases align to TRBD2. After removal of 2 bases from V and 2 bases from J, the junction contained 14 bases not matched to a gene. Germline CDR1 and CDR2: SGHDT and YYEEEE. The CDR3 contains 18 residues. CDR3 protein: CASSFGGTKSFYTDTQYF. CDR3 DNA sequence: TGTGCCAGCAGCTTTGGGGGGACTAAGTCGTTTTACACAGATACGCAGTATTTT.

This clonotype appeared a few times. The rearrangement joins TRBV6-2 or TRBV6-3 to TRBJ2-1, with 11 positions matching TRBD2. Per the germline V gene, CDR1 is MNHEY and CDR2 is SVGEGT. CDR3 length: 16 amino acids. V trimming: 7 bases; J trimming: 7 bases; junction bases outside the gene matches: 12. This CDR3 is CASMTGLAGRRNEQFF. The CDR3 DNA follows: TGTGCCAGCATGACTGGACTAGCGGGTCGCCGGAATGAGCAGTTCTTC.

J is TRBJ2-3 and V is TRBV4-3; 8 nucleotides align to TRBD2. The germline gives CDR1 LGHNA, CDR2 YSLEER. This CDR3 region has 16 residues. V lost 0 bases and J lost 5; bases outside the gene matches: 7. This chain's CDR3 is CASSQEAAGVGDTQYF. The CDR3 DNA is TGCGCCAGCAGCCAAGAGGCAGCGGGAGTGGGAGATACGCAGTATTTT.

The chain carries TRBV30 and TRBJ2-7, with a tentative D call TRBD1 (5 bases). From germline, CDR1 is GTSNPN and CDR2 SVGIG (reference sequence). The CDR3 is made up of 18 amino acids. V was cut by 0 bases and J by 5 bases, with 26 bases left in between. Written as DNA, the CDR3 is TGTGCCTGGAGTGTACCCCTCCGGACACTGTTGAGTGCGGACGAGCAGTACTTC. It codes for CAWSVPLRTLLSADEQYF.

The sample holds many counts of this clonotype. The CDR3 reads CASSPLVKSSYNEQFF. The CDR3 nucleotides are TGTGCCAGCTCACCACTAGTAAAGTCCTCCTACAATGAGCAGTTCTTC. The chain couples TRBV18 to TRBJ2-1; D ambiguous. This CDR3 has 16 residues. Deletions cut 1 base from V and 0 bases from J, with 10 bases between. Germline V gives CDR1 KGHSH, CDR2 LQKENI.

The chain carries TRBV7-3 and TRBJ2-1; a possible D gene is TRBD2 (5 bases). CDR1 SGHTA and CDR2 FQGTGA come from the germline V gene. Trimming stripped 2 bases from V and 5 bases from J, with 10 bases between. This CDR3 region has 14 residues. In nucleotides, the CDR3 is TGTGCCAGCAGCTTATACGGGCGGGACAATGAGCAGTTCTTC. This encodes CASSLYGRDNEQFF.

The chain is built from TRBV20-1 and TRBJ2-1, with 13 bases that match TRBD2. Looked up from germline, CDR1 is DFQATT and CDR2 is SNEGSKA (reference sequence). J was trimmed by 8 bases and V by 5 bases; bases with no gene match: 6. This CDR3 has 14 amino acids. CDR3 nucleotide sequence: TGCAGTGCTCCCGGGACTAGCGGGATCGATGAGCAGTTCTTC. Its translation: CSAPGTSGIDEQFF.

This sequence joins TRBV4-3 and TRBJ2-2; D call uncertain. The V gene lost 0 bases and the J gene lost 6 bases, with 11 bases spanning the gap. Germline loops: CDR1 LGHNA, CDR2 YSLEER. The CDR3 consists of 15 residues. CDR3 amino acids: CASSQERVVPGELFF. The DNA of the CDR3 is TGCGCCAGCAGCCAAGAAAGGGTCGTCCCCGGGGAGCTGTTTTTT.

This clonotype has a count of ten or more. The chain uses TRBV12-3 or TRBV12-4 and TRBJ2-7, with 14 positions matching TRBD2. The CDR3 spans 15 residues. The trim removed 6 bases at V and 4 bases at J, leaving 5 bases unmatched. The DNA for the CDR3 is TGTGCCAGCAGGGTGGGACTAGCGGGAGTATACGAGCAGTACTTC. Its protein product is CASRVGLAGVYEQYF.

The chain combines TRBV18 with TRBJ2-7; 10 nucleotides agree with TRBD2. V was clipped by 5 bases and J by 3 bases; unmatched bases: 10. CDR1 and CDR2 from the germline V gene are KGHSH and LQKENI. The CDR3 length is 16 residues. Written as DNA, the CDR3 is TGTGCCAGCTCAGCCGGACTAGCGGTAGCTGGCTACGAGCAGTACTTC. Amino acids: CASSAGLAVAGYEQYF.

The CDR3 here is CSASRVAMGYEQYF. The CDR3 DNA is TGCAGTGCCAGCCGTGTGGCGATGGGGTACGAGCAGTACTTC. This chain uses TRBV20-1 with TRBJ2-7; D remains ambiguous. The CDR3 length is 14 residues. Germline CDR1 reads DFQATT; CDR2 reads SNEGSKA (reference sequence). V lost 6 bases to trimming and J lost 4 bases, with 19 bases between them.

The sample holds many counts of this clonotype. The rearrangement links TRBV6-5 to TRBJ2-7, with 11 bases lining up with TRBD2. The CDR3 runs to 17 residues. J lost 4 bases, V lost 2 bases, and 10 bases had no gene match. Per the germline V gene, CDR1 is MNHEY and CDR2 is SVGAGI. CDR3 in DNA: TGTGCCAGCAGTTACCTTCCTAGCGGGAGGTGGGGATACGAGCAGTACTTC. Amino acids: CASSYLPSGRWGYEQYF.